This T cell receptor (beta chain) was found in a study of T cells in pancreatic ductal adenocarcinoma. Surgery without prior neoadjuvant therapy was the treatment of the selected pancreatic ductal adenocarcinoma patients. Concerning this clone itself: Its antigen remains unidentified.

Study outcomes and limitations: No significant tumor-blood clonality difference; means were about 0.1 and 0.07. This surgical cohort overrepresents the minority presenting with early-stage disease. Blood had more productive templates and around 8.6-fold more unique clonotypes than tumor.

Sequencing used immunoSEQ multiplex PCR; TCRdb keeps in-frame clones, though not all of them. In the table there are around 100,000 clones, about 95% of which are singletons. This CDR3 comprises 13 residues. The germline gives CDR1 MNHEY, CDR2 SMNVEV (reference sequence). Deletions cut 7 bases from V and 6 bases from J, with 13 bases between. The chain links TRBV27 to TRBJ2-1, with D maybe TRBD2 (5 bases). Specimen: PBMCs. The source of this sequence is a human donor with pancreatic ductal adenocarcinoma. CDR3 region: CASTSMRVNEQFF. DNA of the CDR3: TGTGCCAGCACCTCCATGAGGGTCAATGAGCAGTTCTTC.